This T cell receptor beta chain was profiled in a study of blood T cell repertoires in COVID-19. Across the study: T cells, B-cell-depleted T cells, or PBMCs supplied cDNA or gDNA.

The germline V gene has CDR1 SNHLY and CDR2 FYNNEI. This CDR3 comprises 15 residues. Deletions cut 4 bases from V and 7 bases from J, with 17 bases between. Enrolled during active infection, Seattle patients were then followed longitudinally. Authors' processing steps: How many nucleated cells were present was estimated from reference gene primer amplification. The assay was immunoSEQ multiplex PCR, and TCRdb's table has in-frame clones only and misses some. The DNA gave D and trimming, while V, J and clone size come from that table. Among around 150,000 clones listed, less than 90% were seen once. The sample comprised peripheral blood. This TCR came from a human donor with COVID-19, enrolled during active disease. The donor label of this sample is uncertain. The chain is built from TRBV2 and TRBJ1-5; possibly TRBD1 for D (6 bases). CDR3 bases: TGTGCCAGCAGTGGCCCGGGAGGGGGAACCCAGCCCCAGCATTTT. Translation gives CASSGPGGGTQPQHF.